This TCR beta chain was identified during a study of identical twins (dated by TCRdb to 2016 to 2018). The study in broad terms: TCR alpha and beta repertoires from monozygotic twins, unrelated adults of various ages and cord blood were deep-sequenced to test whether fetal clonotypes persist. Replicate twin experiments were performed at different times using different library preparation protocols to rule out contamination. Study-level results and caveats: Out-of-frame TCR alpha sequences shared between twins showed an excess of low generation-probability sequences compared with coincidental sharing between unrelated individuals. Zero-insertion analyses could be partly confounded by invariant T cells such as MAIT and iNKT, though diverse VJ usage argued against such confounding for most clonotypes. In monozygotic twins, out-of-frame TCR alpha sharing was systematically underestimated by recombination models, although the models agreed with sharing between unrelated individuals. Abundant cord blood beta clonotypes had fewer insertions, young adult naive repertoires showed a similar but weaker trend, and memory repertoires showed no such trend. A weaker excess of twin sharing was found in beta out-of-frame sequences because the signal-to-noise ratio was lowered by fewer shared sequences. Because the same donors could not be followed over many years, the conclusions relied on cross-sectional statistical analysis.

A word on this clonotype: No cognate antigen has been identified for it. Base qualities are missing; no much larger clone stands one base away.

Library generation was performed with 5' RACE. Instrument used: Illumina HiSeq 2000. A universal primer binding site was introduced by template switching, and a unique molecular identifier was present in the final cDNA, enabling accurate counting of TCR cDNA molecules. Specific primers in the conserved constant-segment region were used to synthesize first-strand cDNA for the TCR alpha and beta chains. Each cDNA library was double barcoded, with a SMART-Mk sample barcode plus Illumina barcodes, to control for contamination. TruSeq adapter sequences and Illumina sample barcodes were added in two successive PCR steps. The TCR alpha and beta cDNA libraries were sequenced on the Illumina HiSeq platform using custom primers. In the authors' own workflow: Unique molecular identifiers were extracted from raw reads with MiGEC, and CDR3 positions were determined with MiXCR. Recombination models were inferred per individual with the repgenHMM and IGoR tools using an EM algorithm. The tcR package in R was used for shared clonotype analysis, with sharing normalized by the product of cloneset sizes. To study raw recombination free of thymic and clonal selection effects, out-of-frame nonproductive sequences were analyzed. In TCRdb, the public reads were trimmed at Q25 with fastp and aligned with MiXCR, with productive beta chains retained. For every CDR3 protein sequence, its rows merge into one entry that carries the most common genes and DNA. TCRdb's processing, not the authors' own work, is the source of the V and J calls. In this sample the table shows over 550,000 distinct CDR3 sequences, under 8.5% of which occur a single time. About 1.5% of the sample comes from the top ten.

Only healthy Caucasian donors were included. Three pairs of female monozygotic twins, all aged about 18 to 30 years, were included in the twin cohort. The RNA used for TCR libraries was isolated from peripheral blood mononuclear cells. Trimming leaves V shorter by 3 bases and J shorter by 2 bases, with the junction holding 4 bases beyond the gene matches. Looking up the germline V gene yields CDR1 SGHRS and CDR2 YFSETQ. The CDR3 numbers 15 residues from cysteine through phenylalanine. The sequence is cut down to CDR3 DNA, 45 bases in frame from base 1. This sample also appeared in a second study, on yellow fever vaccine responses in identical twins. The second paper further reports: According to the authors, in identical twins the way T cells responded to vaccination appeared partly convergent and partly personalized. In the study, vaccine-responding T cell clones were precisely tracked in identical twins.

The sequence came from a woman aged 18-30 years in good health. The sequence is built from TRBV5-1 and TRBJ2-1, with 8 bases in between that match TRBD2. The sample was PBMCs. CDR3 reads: CASSSDSGTYNEQFF. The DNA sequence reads TGCGCCAGCAGCTCTGATAGCGGGACCTACAATGAGCAGTTCTTC.